The 13 T cell receptor beta chains below come from one sample, sequenced in a study of T cells after yellow fever vaccination. TCRdb re-called the 5' RACE reads with MiXCR, one entry per CDR3 protein. The sample lists about 320,000 distinct CDR3 sequences; over 8.5% were seen once. The sample here was CD4+ T cells sorted from PBMCs, taken 45 days after the yellow fever booster vaccination. The receptor source for this set is a young man who received the YFV17D yellow fever vaccine.

This clonotype was seen a few times. The J gene is TRBJ1-4, the V gene TRBV5-4; TRBD1 might be the D (6 bases). The CDR3 has 14 amino acids. V lost 0 bases and J 8 bases, leaving 11 bases between the germline ends. CDR1 and CDR2 (germline): SGHNT, YYREEE (reference sequence). This CDR3 reads CASSLAGQKEKLFF. DNA of the CDR3: TGTGCCAGCAGCTTGGCAGGACAGAAAGAAAAACTGTTTTTT.

The table lists this clonotype with a few counts. The CDR3 nucleotides read TGTGCCAGCAGCTTGGGACAGGCTAGCTCTGGGGCCAACGTCCTGACTTTC. As protein: CASSLGQASSGANVLTF. The genes are TRBV5-4 and TRBJ2-6; a possible D gene is TRBD1 (6 bases). Trimming stripped 0 bases from V and 0 bases from J, with 10 bases between. The CDR3 runs to 17 residues. Germline CDR1 SGHNT, CDR2 YYREEE (reference sequence).

This clonotype was counted a few times. The V and J genes are TRBV12-3 or TRBV12-4 and TRBJ2-5; 7 nucleotides agree with TRBD1. J gave up 6 bases and V 6 bases, and 13 bases lay outside the gene matches. The CDR3 runs 15 residues. CDR3 residues: CASSPGTVTMKTQYF. CDR3 nucleotides: TGTGCCAGCAGCCCCGGGACAGTAACTATGAAGACCCAGTACTTC.

The V and J genes are TRBV6-5 and TRBJ1-2; D is uncertain. V shed 7 bases and J shed 5 bases, with 26 bases lying between them. The CDR3 extends over 17 amino acids. CDR1 and CDR2 from the germline V gene are MNHEY and SVGAGI. The CDR3 reads CASTPDPRAPRYYGYTF. The CDR3, as DNA: TGTGCCAGCACCCCTGACCCGAGGGCTCCGCGATATTATGGCTACACCTTC.

This clonotype was detected a few times. The CDR3: CSARRNRGYGEKLFF. The CDR3, as DNA: TGCAGTGCCCGCAGAAACAGGGGGTACGGTGAAAAACTGTTTTTT. The chain employs TRBV20-1 and TRBJ1-4; 8 bases are a match to TRBD1. Germline values: CDR1 DFQATT, CDR2 SNEGSKA (reference sequence). The CDR3 loop spans 15 amino acids. Trimming took 6 bases from V and 7 from J; bases not matched to a gene: 13.

This clonotype has just a few counts. The rearrangement uses TRBV5-5 and TRBJ1-3; D remains unclear. This CDR3 has 15 amino acids. Between the trimmed V and J ends, which lost 4 bases and 2 bases, there was a span of 13 bases. The germline CDR1 and CDR2 sequences are SGHKS and YYEKEE (reference sequence). CDR3 loop: CASSRVTTAGNTIYF. The CDR3 DNA is TGTGCCAGCAGCCGGGTAACAACCGCTGGAAACACCATATATTTT.

This clonotype was observed a handful of times. The chain recombines TRBV6-2 or TRBV6-3 with TRBJ2-5; 12 bases agree with TRBD1. This CDR3 region has 14 residues. J was trimmed by 7 bases and V by 2 bases; bases with no gene match: 2. Germline V gene lookup returns CDR1 MNHEY and CDR2 SVGEGT. CDR3 region: CASSYGTGGRTQYF. Written as DNA, the CDR3 is TGTGCCAGCAGTTACGGGACAGGGGGCCGGACCCAGTACTTC.

CDR3 protein: CSAPGGTSASYNEQFF. CDR3 in DNA: TGCAGTGCTCCTGGCGGGACTAGCGCCTCATACAATGAGCAGTTCTTC. The rearrangement uses TRBV20-1 and TRBJ2-1; TRBD2 aligns across 10 bases. V shed 5 bases, J shed 4 bases, and the junction held 11 bases outside the gene matches. The CDR3 length is 16 residues. CDR1 DFQATT and CDR2 SNEGSKA come from the germline V gene (reference sequence).

This clonotype was observed at least ten times. J is TRBJ1-6 and V is TRBV12-3 or TRBV12-4, with 7 bases matching TRBD1. This CDR3 has 14 residues. The V segment lost 3 bases and the J segment 10 bases; nucleotides outside the gene matches: 6. The CDR3 is CASSFGIRGSPLHF. CDR3 coding DNA: TGTGCCAGCAGTTTTGGGATCAGGGGGTCACCCCTCCACTTT.

The chain carries TRBV4-3 and TRBJ1-2, with D perhaps matching TRBD1 (5 bases). This CDR3 has 13 amino acids. The V end was cut by 0 bases, the J end by 9 bases, with 11 bases between. The germline CDR1 and CDR2 sequences are LGHNA and YSLEER. CDR3 nucleotide sequence: TGCGCCAGCAGCCAAGAACCAGGGCTCAGCTACACCTTC. It translates to CASSQEPGLSYTF.

V usage is TRBV20-1 and J usage is TRBJ1-2; D is undetermined. CDR3 length: 12 amino acids. The ends were cut back, 6 bases at V and 6 bases at J, with 14 bases in the middle. Germline-derived CDR1 and CDR2 are DFQATT and SNEGSKA (reference sequence). The CDR3 sequence is CSAPSRSHGYTF. The CDR3 coding sequence is TGCAGTGCCCCCAGTAGGTCCCATGGCTACACCTTC.

This clonotype turned up a few times. The chain combines TRBV7-2 with TRBJ2-3, with TRBD2 as a possible D gene (6 bases). Looked up from germline, CDR1 is SGHTA and CDR2 is FQGNSA. V was cut by 0 bases and J by 4 bases, with 11 bases left in between. The CDR3 totals 15 residues. In DNA, the CDR3 is TGTGCCAGCAGCTTAGCTTTCGGGAGAGCAGATACGCAGTATTTT. Translated: CASSLAFGRADTQYF.

The chain is built from TRBV6-1 and TRBJ1-1; D gene uncertain. The V end lost 3 bases, the J end lost 2 bases, and 10 bases lay between the germline ends. The germline V gene encodes CDR1 MNHNS and CDR2 SASEGT. The CDR3 consists of 14 residues. CDR3 DNA sequence: TGTGCCAGCAGTGACCAGCACACCAACACTGAAGCTTTCTTT. This gives the protein CASSDQHTNTEAFF.